This entry lists 32 T cell receptor beta chains sequenced from one sample in a study of blood T cell repertoires in COVID-19. The assay was immunoSEQ multiplex PCR, and TCRdb's table has in-frame clones only and misses some. This sample yields about 130,000 clones, of which about 86% are seen a single time; 3.8% belongs to the top ten. Sequenced: peripheral blood. The receptors here all came from a woman aged 45-60 years with acute or convalescent COVID-19.

This clone turned up a few times. The chain employs TRBV4-1 and TRBJ1-1; possibly TRBD1 for D (6 bases). Deletions cut 3 bases from V and 3 bases from J, with 11 bases between. This CDR3 has 14 residues. CDR1 and CDR2 (germline): MGHRA, YSYEKL. CDR3 loop: CASSQVQGYTEAFF. For the CDR3, the DNA is TGCGCCAGCAGCCAGGTTCAGGGGTACACTGAAGCTTTCTTT.

This sequence joins TRBV28 and TRBJ1-5; D is possibly TRBD1 (5 bases). Germline-derived CDR1 and CDR2 are MDHEN and SYDVKM. Trimming cost V 4 bases and J 5 bases, with 12 bases left between them. The CDR3 loop spans 14 amino acids. Here the CDR3 reads CASSSATAYQPQHF. As DNA, the CDR3 is TGTGCCAGCAGTTCGGCGACAGCCTATCAGCCCCAGCATTTT. The full variable domain, its missing parts supplied by reference TRBV28 and TRBJ1-5, is DVKVTQSSRYLVKRTGEKVFLECVQDMDHENMFWYRQDPGLGLRLIYFSYDVKMKEKGDIPEGYSVSREKKERFSLILESASTNQTSMYLCASSSATAYQPQHFGDGTRLSIL.

The chain carries TRBV18 and TRBJ1-1; a possible D gene is TRBD1 (5 bases). Looked up from germline, CDR1 is KGHSH and CDR2 is LQKENI. Trimming stripped 8 bases from V and 4 bases from J, with 8 bases between. The CDR3 contains 11 residues. CDR3 residues: CASAQGTEAFF. CDR3 nucleotides: TGTGCCAGCGCTCAGGGCACTGAAGCTTTCTTT.

The chain uses TRBV6-5 and TRBJ1-5, with TRBD1 matching 8 bases. V was pared by 10 bases and J by 13 bases, with 15 bases of the junction left unmatched. The CDR3 has 13 amino acids. CDR1 is MNHEY, CDR2 SVGAGI, per germline. The CDR3: CATQGRGLSPQHF. The CDR3 DNA sequence: TGTGCCACCCAGGGCAGGGGGCTTTCCCCACAGCATTTT.

V usage is TRBV6-2 or TRBV6-3 and J usage is TRBJ2-5, with 13 bases matching TRBD2. V trimming: 5 bases; J trimming: 4 bases; junction bases outside the gene matches: 4. The germline CDR1 and CDR2 sequences are MNHEY and SVGEGT. The CDR3 covers 15 residues. The CDR3 reads CASSNRLAGGETQYF. The DNA of the CDR3 is TGTGCCAGCAGTAATCGACTAGCGGGGGGAGAGACCCAGTACTTC.

The V call is TRBV19, the J call TRBJ1-5; 9 nucleotides agree with TRBD1. In germline, CDR1 is LNHDA, CDR2 SQIVND (reference sequence). The trim removed 7 bases at V and 4 bases at J, leaving 11 bases unmatched. This CDR3 has 16 residues. CDR3 in DNA: TGTGCCAGTACCCCGCCGGGACAGGGTCAGAATCAGCCCCAGCATTTT. Protein product: CASTPPGQGQNQPQHF.

This chain joins TRBV9 and TRBJ2-3; a weak D match, TRBD2 (5 bases). The length of the CDR3 is 15 residues. Trimming cost V 0 bases and J 3 bases, with 11 bases left between them. CDR1 and CDR2 (germline): SGDLS, YYNGEE. CDR3 coding DNA: TGTGCCAGCAGCGTAGGGACCCCGGGGACAGATACGCAGTATTTT. Translation: CASSVGTPGTDTQYF.

V gene TRBV2 combines with J gene TRBJ2-1; D gene ambiguous. Germline assignment: CDR1 SNHLY and CDR2 FYNNEI. The CDR3 is 14 residues long. Trimming cost V 7 bases and J 1 base, with 11 bases left between them. CDR3 sequence reads: CASKTEISYNEQFF. CDR3 coding DNA: TGTGCCAGCAAAACTGAAATTTCCTACAATGAGCAGTTCTTC.

This clone appeared a few times. The chain recombines TRBV6-5 with TRBJ1-3, with D tentatively TRBD1 (6 bases). In germline, CDR1 is MNHEY, CDR2 SVGAGI. The CDR3 length is 11 residues. Trimming shortened V by 8 bases and J by 6 bases, and 8 bases separated the two germline ends. For the CDR3, the DNA is TGTGCCAGCGCAGGGGAAAACACCATATATTTT. Translation gives CASAGENTIYF.

J is TRBJ1-1 and V is TRBV19; 7 bases agree with TRBD1. The CDR3 is 15 residues long. Germline trimming cut 1 base from V and 1 base from J; bases unmatched to any gene: 3. Germline V lookup: CDR1 LNHDA, CDR2 SQIVND (reference sequence). CDR3 residues: CASSIGGTANTEAFF. The CDR3 DNA sequence: TGTGCCAGTAGTATAGGAGGGACAGCGAACACTGAAGCTTTCTTT.

The chain couples TRBV19 to TRBJ2-7, with 9 bases identical to TRBD1. Germline-derived CDR1 and CDR2 are LNHDA and SQIVND (reference sequence). J was trimmed by 0 bases and V by 8 bases; bases with no gene match: 2. The CDR3 totals 13 residues. The CDR3 DNA reads as TGTGCCAGTGGGGACAGGGACTCCTACGAGCAGTACTTC. Translating it yields CASGDRDSYEQYF. Drawing the rest from reference TRBV19 and TRBJ2-7, the complete variable domain is DGGITQSPKYLFRKEGQNVTLSCEQNLNHDAMYWYRQDPGQGLRLIYYSQIVNDFQKGDIAEGYSVSREKKESFPLTVTSAQKNPTAFYLCASGDRDSYEQYFGPGTRLTVT.

The chain's CDR3 is CASSSSDRGLYEQYF. CDR3 coding DNA: TGTGCCAGCAGCTCATCGGACAGGGGGCTCTACGAGCAGTACTTC. The chain combines TRBV9 with TRBJ2-7, with 11 bases identical to TRBD1. The germline CDR1 and CDR2 sequences are SGDLS and YYNGEE. Unmatched junction bases numbered 6, after V lost 4 bases and J lost 3 bases. The CDR3 totals 15 residues.

This chain connects TRBV5-1 to TRBJ2-2; D is possibly TRBD1 (5 bases). The V gene lost 1 base and the J gene lost 2 bases, with 6 bases spanning the gap. The CDR3 runs to 14 residues. The germline V gene encodes CDR1 SGHRS and CDR2 YFSETQ. CDR3 nucleotides: TGCGCCAGCAGCTTGCAGGGAAACACCGGGGAGCTGTTTTTT. This translates into CASSLQGNTGELFF.

The chain couples TRBV30 to TRBJ1-1; 9 nucleotides line up with TRBD1. The junction had 9 bases not matched to a gene; V was cut back by 3 bases and J by 1 base. From germline, CDR1 is GTSNPN and CDR2 SVGIG (reference sequence). This CDR3 comprises 16 residues. In DNA, the CDR3 is TGTGCCTGGAGCTCCGGGACAGGGCTCTCGAACACTGAAGCTTTCTTT. Translation: CAWSSGTGLSNTEAFF.

CDR3 sequence (DNA): TGTGCCAGCAGCCGGACAGGGGGCGAGGATACGCAGTATTTT. Translating gives CASSRTGGEDTQYF. V usage is TRBV3-1 (or the pseudogene TRBV3-2) and J usage is TRBJ2-3, with TRBD1 matching over 11 bases. V was pared by 4 bases and J by 6 bases, with 3 bases of the junction left unmatched. The CDR3 is made up of 14 amino acids. Germline V lookup: CDR1 LGHDT, CDR2 YNNKEL (reference sequence).

The CDR3 nucleotides read TGTGCCAGCAGCCCTCGAGATTTTCATAGCAATCAGCCCCAGCATTTT. Encoded protein: CASSPRDFHSNQPQHF. The chain has TRBV21-1 and TRBJ1-5. TRBV21-1 is shown as a pseudogene. This CDR3 spans 16 amino acids.

This clone was seen more than once but under ten times. The rearrangement links TRBV14 to TRBJ1-2; D not certain. The CDR3 is 16 residues long. The germline CDR1 and CDR2 sequences are SGHDN and FVKESK. Trimming cost V 0 bases and J 4 bases, with 15 bases left between them. The CDR3 region is CASSQDRPLSGYGYTF. The CDR3 region has the DNA TGTGCCAGCAGCCAAGATCGGCCCTTATCGGGCTATGGCTACACCTTC.

The rearrangement links TRBV2 to TRBJ2-2; TRBD1 might be the D (5 bases). The CDR3 consists of 14 residues. V was cut by 2 bases and J by 5 bases, with 9 bases left in between. Germline loops: CDR1 SNHLY, CDR2 FYNNEI. The CDR3 coding sequence is TGTGCCAGCAGTGAAACAGGACGGACCGGGGAGCTGTTTTTT. It is translated as CASSETGRTGELFF.

CDR3 bases: TGTGCCAGCAGCTTGGGACAGCTAAGGACTGAAGCTTTCTTT. Residues: CASSLGQLRTEAFF. The V and J genes are TRBV28 and TRBJ1-1, with 7 bases that match TRBD1. This CDR3 has 14 amino acids. Germline V gene data show CDR1 as MDHEN and CDR2 as SYDVKM. Trimming took 6 bases from V and 5 from J; bases not matched to a gene: 9.

The rearrangement uses TRBV28 and TRBJ1-5; unclear D gene. This CDR3 region has 13 residues. Germline assignment: CDR1 MDHEN and CDR2 SYDVKM. The V gene lost 7 bases and the J gene lost 0 bases, with 7 bases spanning the gap. The CDR3, as DNA: TGTGCCAGCACCACATCTAGCAATCAGCCCCAGCATTTT. Translated, it gives CASTTSSNQPQHF.

This clone was counted only a few times. The V call is TRBV11-2, the J call TRBJ2-1; 8 nucleotides match TRBD2. With 1 base clipped from V and 5 bases from J, the junction kept 13 bases outside the gene matches. CDR3 size: 18 residues. The germline V gene has CDR1 SGHAT and CDR2 FQNNGV. CDR3 amino acids: CASSLVRFGGRTDNEQFF. In nucleotides, the CDR3 is TGTGCCAGCAGCTTAGTGAGGTTCGGCGGGAGGACAGACAATGAGCAGTTCTTC. Complete variable domain (other parts from reference TRBV11-2 and TRBJ2-1): EAGVAQSPRYKIIEKRQSVAFWCNPISGHATLYWYQQILGQGPKLLIQFQNNGVVDDSQLPKDRFSAERLKGVDSTLKIQPAKLEDSAVYLCASSLVRFGGRTDNEQFFGPGTRLTVL.

The chain uses TRBV18 and TRBJ1-4, with TRBD1 matching 7 bases. Per the germline V gene, CDR1 is KGHSH and CDR2 is LQKENI. The CDR3 runs to 13 residues. With 5 bases clipped from V and 5 bases from J, the junction kept 2 bases outside the gene matches. The CDR3 nucleotides are TGTGCCAGCTCAGAGACAGGGAATGAAAAACTGTTTTTT. Translation gives CASSETGNEKLFF.

The CDR3: CASSLRASGTTGNEQFF. The DNA for the CDR3 is TGTGCCAGCAGTTTAAGGGCTAGCGGGACTACGGGCAATGAGCAGTTCTTC. The chain has TRBV27 and TRBJ2-1; 9 nucleotides align to TRBD2. The CDR3 has 17 residues. The V gene's germline CDR1 is MNHEY and CDR2 SMNVEV (reference sequence). The ends lost 2 bases at V and 6 bases at J; junction bases unmatched: 11.

The rearrangement joins TRBV18 to TRBJ1-6; 9 nucleotides align to TRBD1. The CDR3 contains 15 residues. Trimming at V came to 3 bases and at J to 7 bases, leaving 4 bases not matched to a gene. Germline CDR1 is KGHSH and CDR2 is LQKENI. The CDR3 region is CASSPQGQGNSPLHF. The CDR3 bases are TGTGCCAGCTCACCTCAGGGACAGGGCAATTCACCCCTCCACTTT.

In its sample, this clone was seen a few times. V usage is TRBV24-1 and J usage is TRBJ1-2; D is perhaps TRBD1 (6 bases). Looked up from germline, CDR1 is KGHDR and CDR2 is SFDVKD. The length of the CDR3 is 15 residues. Trimming pared 4 bases from V and 4 bases from J, leaving 15 bases between. DNA for the CDR3: TGTGCCACCAGTGACTCGATCACAGGGTCCTATGGCTACACCTTC. Its protein product is CATSDSITGSYGYTF.

The gene calls are TRBV5-1 and TRBJ2-3; D is possibly TRBD2 (5 bases). The CDR3 is made up of 15 amino acids. Germline V lookup: CDR1 SGHRS, CDR2 YFSETQ. V gave up 4 bases and J gave up 2 bases, with 14 bases separating them. The CDR3 is CASSRGAVDTDTQYF. The DNA of the CDR3 is TGCGCCAGCAGCCGGGGAGCGGTAGACACAGATACGCAGTATTTT.

This clone showed up just once. The chain recombines TRBV5-1 with TRBJ1-1; perhaps TRBD1 as D (5 bases). Trimming cost V 2 bases and J 5 bases, with 13 bases left between them. The CDR3 length is 14 residues. Germline V gene sequence: CDR1 SGHRS, CDR2 YFSETQ. In DNA form, the CDR3 reads TGCGCCAGCAGCTTCTCAGGGCGCGAGACTGAAGCTTTCTTT. Translated: CASSFSGRETEAFF.

J is TRBJ1-4 and V is TRBV30; 7 nucleotides line up with TRBD1. The CDR3 covers 13 residues. Unmatched junction bases numbered 7, after V lost 4 bases and J lost 8 bases. The germline V gene encodes CDR1 GTSNPN and CDR2 SVGIG (reference sequence). In DNA, the CDR3 is TGTGCCTGGAATTGGGACAGTGGCGAAAAACTGTTTTTT. Translation: CAWNWDSGEKLFF.

The J gene is TRBJ2-7, the V gene TRBV4-1; 7 bases map to TRBD1. Germline CDR1 reads MGHRA; CDR2 reads YSYEKL. Trimming removed 1 base from V and 2 bases from J; junction bases left unmatched: 8. The CDR3 spans 16 residues. The chain's CDR3 is CASSQVLGGQAYEQYF. Written as DNA, the CDR3 is TGCGCCAGCAGCCAAGTGTTGGGTGGACAGGCCTACGAGCAGTACTTC.

The J gene is TRBJ1-1, the V gene TRBV24-1; the D is unclear. The CDR3 is 13 amino acids. Germline V gene sequence: CDR1 KGHDR, CDR2 SFDVKD. Trimming pared 1 base from V and 5 bases from J, leaving 7 bases between. The CDR3 sequence: CATSDFGQTEAFF. CDR3 coding DNA: TGTGCCACCAGTGATTTTGGCCAGACTGAAGCTTTCTTT.

This chain connects TRBV19 to TRBJ1-2; 9 bases map to TRBD1. CDR1 is LNHDA and CDR2 is SQIVND in the germline V gene (reference sequence). The length of the CDR3 is 19 residues. V lost 4 bases, J lost 4 bases, and 19 bases stayed unmatched. The CDR3 DNA reads as TGTGCCAGTAGTAGATCCCCCGTGACAGGGGGTTCCTCCTTCTATGGCTACACCTTC. This codes for CASSRSPVTGGSSFYGYTF.

This chain links TRBV14 with TRBJ2-1, with 10 bases identical to TRBD1. The CDR3 sequence is 17 residues long. After removal of 1 base from V and 9 bases from J, the junction contained 12 bases not matched to a gene. Germline V gene lookup returns CDR1 SGHDN and CDR2 FVKESK. The CDR3 here is CASSQGPGTGALGEQFF. The CDR3 nucleotides are TGTGCCAGCAGCCAAGGGCCCGGGACAGGGGCCCTCGGTGAGCAGTTCTTC.